The 3 T cell receptor beta chains below were found in one sample sequenced in a study of control samples from healthy donors and cancer patients. Sequencing used immunoSEQ multiplex PCR; TCRdb keeps in-frame clones, though not all of them. The table lists approximately 98,000 clones, approximately 82% of them singletons. Material: blood. Receptor source: a man in his late teens or twenties in good health.

The V gene is TRBV25-1, the J gene TRBJ1-4, with TRBD1 matching over 9 bases. This CDR3 region has 13 residues. Trimming cost V 6 bases and J 7 bases; bases outside gene matches: 3. Germline values: CDR1 MGHDK, CDR2 SYGVNS. The CDR3 DNA follows: TGTGCCAGCAGCGGGACAGGGACTGAAAAACTGTTTTTT. Translating it yields CASSGTGTEKLFF.

The chain combines TRBV6-5 with TRBJ2-3; 7 nucleotides align to TRBD2. CDR3 length: 14 amino acids. Germline CDR1 is MNHEY and CDR2 is SVGAGI. V lost 8 bases and J lost 5; bases outside the gene matches: 10. The CDR3 DNA sequence: TGTGCCAGCGGGGTTAGTGGGACTAAAGATACGCAGTATTTT. This translates into CASGVSGTKDTQYF.

The CDR3 region has the DNA TGTGCCAGCAGTTACTCACTGGTGGGGGCCACAGATACGCAGTATTTT. Protein: CASSYSLVGATDTQYF. The rearrangement links TRBV6-5 to TRBJ2-3; perhaps TRBD1 as D (6 bases). Germline assignment: CDR1 MNHEY and CDR2 SVGAGI. Trimming stripped 0 bases from V and 2 bases from J, with 12 bases between. The CDR3 runs 16 residues.